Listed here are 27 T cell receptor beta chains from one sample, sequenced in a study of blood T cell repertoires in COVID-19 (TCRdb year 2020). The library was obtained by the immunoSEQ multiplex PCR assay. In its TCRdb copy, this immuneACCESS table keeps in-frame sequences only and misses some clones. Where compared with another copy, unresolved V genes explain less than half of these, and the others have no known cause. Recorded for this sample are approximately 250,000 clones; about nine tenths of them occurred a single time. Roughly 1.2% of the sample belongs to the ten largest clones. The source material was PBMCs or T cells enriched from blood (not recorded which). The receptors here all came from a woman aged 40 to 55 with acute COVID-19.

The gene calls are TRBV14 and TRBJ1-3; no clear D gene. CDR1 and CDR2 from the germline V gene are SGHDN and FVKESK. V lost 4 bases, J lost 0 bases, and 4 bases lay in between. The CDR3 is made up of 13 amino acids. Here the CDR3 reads CASSLNSGNTIYF. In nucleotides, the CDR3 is TGTGCCAGCAGCCTAAACTCTGGAAACACCATATATTTT.

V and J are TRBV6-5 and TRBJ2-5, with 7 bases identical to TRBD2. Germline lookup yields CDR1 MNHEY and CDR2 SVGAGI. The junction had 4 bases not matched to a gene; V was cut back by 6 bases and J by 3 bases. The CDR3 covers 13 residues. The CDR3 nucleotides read TGTGCCAGCAGCCTAAGCGGGAAAGAGACCCAGTACTTC. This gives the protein CASSLSGKETQYF.

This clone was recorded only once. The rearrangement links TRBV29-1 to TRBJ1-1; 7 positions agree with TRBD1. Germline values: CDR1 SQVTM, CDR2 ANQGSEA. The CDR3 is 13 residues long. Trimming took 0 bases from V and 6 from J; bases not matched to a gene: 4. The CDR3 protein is CSVEDWDRPEAFF. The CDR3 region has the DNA TGCAGCGTTGAAGATTGGGACAGACCTGAAGCTTTCTTT.

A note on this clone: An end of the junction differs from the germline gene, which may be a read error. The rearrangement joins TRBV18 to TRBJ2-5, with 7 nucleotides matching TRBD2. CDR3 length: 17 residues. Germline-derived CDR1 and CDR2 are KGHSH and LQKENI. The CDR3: CASSPPDGGGFQETQYF. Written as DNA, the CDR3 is TGTGCCAGCTCGCCACCAGACGGCGGGGGATTTCAAGAGACCCAGTACTTC. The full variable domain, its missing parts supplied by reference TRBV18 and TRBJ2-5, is NAGVMQNPRHLVRRRGQEARLRCSPMKGHSHVYWYRQLPEEGLKFMVYLQKENIIDESGMPKERFSAEFPKEGPSILRIQQVVRGDSAAYFCASSPPDGGGFQETQYFGPGTRLLVL.

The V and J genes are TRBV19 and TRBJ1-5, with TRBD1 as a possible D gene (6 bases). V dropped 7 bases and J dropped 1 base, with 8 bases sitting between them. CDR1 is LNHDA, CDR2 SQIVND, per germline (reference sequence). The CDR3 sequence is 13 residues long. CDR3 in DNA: TGTGCCAGTACTGGACAGAGCAATCAGCCCCAGCATTTT. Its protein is CASTGQSNQPQHF. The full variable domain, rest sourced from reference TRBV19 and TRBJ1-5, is DGGITQSPKYLFRKEGQNVTLSCEQNLNHDAMYWYRQDPGQGLRLIYYSQIVNDFQKGDIAEGYSVSREKKESFPLTVTSAQKNPTAFYLCASTGQSNQPQHFGDGTRLSIL.

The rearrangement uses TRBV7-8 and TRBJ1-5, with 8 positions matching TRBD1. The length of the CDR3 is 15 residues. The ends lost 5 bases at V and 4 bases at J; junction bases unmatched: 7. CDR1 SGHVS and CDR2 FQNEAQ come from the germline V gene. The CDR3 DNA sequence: TGTGCCAGCAGCCCTACAGGGGGATCAAATCAGCCCCAGCATTTT. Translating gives CASSPTGGSNQPQHF. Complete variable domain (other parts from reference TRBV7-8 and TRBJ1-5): GAGVSQSPRYKVAKRGQDVALRCDPISGHVSLFWYQQALGQGPEFLTYFQNEAQLDKSGLPSDRFFAERPEGSVSTLKIQRTQQEDSAVYLCASSPTGGSNQPQHFGDGTRLSIL.

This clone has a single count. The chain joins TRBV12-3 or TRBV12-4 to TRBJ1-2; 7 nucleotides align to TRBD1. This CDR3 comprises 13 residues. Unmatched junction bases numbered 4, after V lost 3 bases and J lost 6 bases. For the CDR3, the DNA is TGTGCCAGCAGTTTTCGACAGGGAGATGGCTACACCTTC. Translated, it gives CASSFRQGDGYTF.

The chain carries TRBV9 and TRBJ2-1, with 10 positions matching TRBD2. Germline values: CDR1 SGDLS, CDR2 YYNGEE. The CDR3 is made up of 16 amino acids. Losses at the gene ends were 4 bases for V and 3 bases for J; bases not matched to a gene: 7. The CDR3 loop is CASSPLAGEGYNEQFF. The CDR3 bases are TGTGCCAGCAGCCCCCTAGCGGGAGAAGGCTACAATGAGCAGTTCTTC.

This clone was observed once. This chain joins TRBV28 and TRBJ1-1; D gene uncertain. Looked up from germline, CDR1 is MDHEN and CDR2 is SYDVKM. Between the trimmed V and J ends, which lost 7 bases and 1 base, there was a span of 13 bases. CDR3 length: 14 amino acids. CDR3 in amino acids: CASTRDPRNTEAFF. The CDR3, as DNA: TGTGCCAGCACCCGAGATCCGCGGAACACTGAAGCTTTCTTT.

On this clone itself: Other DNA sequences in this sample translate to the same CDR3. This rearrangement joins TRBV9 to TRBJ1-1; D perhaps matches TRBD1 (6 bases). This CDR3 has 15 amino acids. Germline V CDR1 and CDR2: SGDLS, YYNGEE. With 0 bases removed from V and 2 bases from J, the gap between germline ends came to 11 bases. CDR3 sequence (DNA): TGTGCCAGCAGCGTAGTAGGGGGACAAAACACTGAAGCTTTCTTT. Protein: CASSVVGGQNTEAFF. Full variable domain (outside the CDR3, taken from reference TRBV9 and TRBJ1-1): DSGVTQTPKHLITATGQRVTLRCSPRSGDLSVYWYQQSLDQGLQFLIQYYNGEERAKGNILERFSAQQFPDLHSELNLSSLELGDSALYFCASSVVGGQNTEAFFGQGTRLTVV.

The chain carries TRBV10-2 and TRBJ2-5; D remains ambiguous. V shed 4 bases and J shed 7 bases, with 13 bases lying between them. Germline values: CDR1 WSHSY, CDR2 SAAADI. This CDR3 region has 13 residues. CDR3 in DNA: TGCGCCAGCAGTGGGCGGCTAGGTGGGACCCAGTACTTC. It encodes CASSGRLGGTQYF.

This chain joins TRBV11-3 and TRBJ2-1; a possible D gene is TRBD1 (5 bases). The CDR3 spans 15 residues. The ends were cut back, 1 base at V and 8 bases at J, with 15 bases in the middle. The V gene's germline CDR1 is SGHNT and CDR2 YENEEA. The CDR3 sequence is CASSLGSRALDEQFF. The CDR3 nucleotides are TGTGCCAGCAGCTTAGGTTCCAGGGCTTTGGATGAGCAGTTCTTC. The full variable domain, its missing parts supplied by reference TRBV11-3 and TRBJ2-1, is EAGVVQSPRYKIIEKKQPVAFWCNPISGHNTLYWYLQNLGQGPELLIRYENEEAVDDSQLPKDRFSAERLKGVDSTLKIQPAELGDSAVYLCASSLGSRALDEQFFGPGTRLTVL.

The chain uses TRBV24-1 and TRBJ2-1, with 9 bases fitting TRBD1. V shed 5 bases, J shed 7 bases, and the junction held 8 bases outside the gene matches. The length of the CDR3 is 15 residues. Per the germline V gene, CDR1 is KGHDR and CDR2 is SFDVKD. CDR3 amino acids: CATSAPGTGKNEQFF. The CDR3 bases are TGTGCCACCAGTGCCCCCGGGACAGGGAAAAATGAGCAGTTCTTC.

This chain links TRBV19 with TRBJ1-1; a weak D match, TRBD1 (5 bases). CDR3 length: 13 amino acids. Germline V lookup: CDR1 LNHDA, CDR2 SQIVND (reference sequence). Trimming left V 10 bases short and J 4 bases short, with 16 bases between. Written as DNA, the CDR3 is TGTGCCACTCGCACGGACACCTCCACTGAAGCTTTCTTT. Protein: CATRTDTSTEAFF.

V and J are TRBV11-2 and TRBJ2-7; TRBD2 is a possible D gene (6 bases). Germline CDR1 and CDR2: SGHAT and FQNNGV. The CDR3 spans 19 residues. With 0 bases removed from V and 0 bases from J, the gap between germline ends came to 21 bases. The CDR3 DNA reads TGTGCCAGCAGCTTAGATTTGGTTACGGCGGGATTTCCCTCCTACGAGCAGTACTTC. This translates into CASSLDLVTAGFPSYEQYF.

CDR3 DNA: TGCGCCAGCAGCCGAGAACCAGGGACTTTTCGCTCTGGCTACACCTTC. Encoded protein: CASSREPGTFRSGYTF. The genes are TRBV4-1 and TRBJ1-2; maybe TRBD1 (5 bases). In germline, CDR1 is MGHRA, CDR2 YSYEKL. The V and J ends lost 4 bases and 7 bases respectively, with 22 bases between them. The length of the CDR3 is 16 residues.

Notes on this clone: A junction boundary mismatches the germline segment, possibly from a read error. The CDR3 spells CASSGGLAGVHEQFF. The CDR3 DNA reads as TGTGCTAGCAGTGGGGGACTAGCGGGAGTCCATGAGCAGTTCTTC. This chain joins TRBV7-7 and TRBJ2-1; 14 bases agree with TRBD2. The length of the CDR3 is 15 residues. Looked up from germline, CDR1 is SSHAT and CDR2 is FNYEAQ (reference sequence).

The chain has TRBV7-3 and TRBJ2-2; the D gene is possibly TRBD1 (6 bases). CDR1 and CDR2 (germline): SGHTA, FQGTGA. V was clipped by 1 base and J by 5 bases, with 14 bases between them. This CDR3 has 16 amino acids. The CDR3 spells CASSLNRVGATGELFF. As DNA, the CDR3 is TGTGCCAGCAGCTTAAATCGAGTGGGGGCAACCGGGGAGCTGTTTTTT.

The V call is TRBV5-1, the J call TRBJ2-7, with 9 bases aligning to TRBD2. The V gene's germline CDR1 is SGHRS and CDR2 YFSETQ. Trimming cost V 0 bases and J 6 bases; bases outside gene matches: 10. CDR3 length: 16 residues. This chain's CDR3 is CASSLGSGTSLAEQYV. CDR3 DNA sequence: TGCGCCAGCAGCTTGGGTTCGGGGACTAGCCTAGCCGAGCAGTACGTC.

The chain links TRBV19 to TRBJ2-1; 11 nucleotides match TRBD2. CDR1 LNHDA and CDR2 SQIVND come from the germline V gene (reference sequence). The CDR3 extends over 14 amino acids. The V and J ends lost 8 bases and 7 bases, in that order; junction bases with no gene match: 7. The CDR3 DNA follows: TGTGCCAGTCGACCGGGACTAGCGGTTAATGAGCAGTTCTTC. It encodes CASRPGLAVNEQFF.

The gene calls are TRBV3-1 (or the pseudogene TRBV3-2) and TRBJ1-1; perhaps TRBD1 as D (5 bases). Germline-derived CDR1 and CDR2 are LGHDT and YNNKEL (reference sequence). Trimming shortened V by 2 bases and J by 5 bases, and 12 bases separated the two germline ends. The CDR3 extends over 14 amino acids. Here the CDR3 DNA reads TGTGCCAGCAGCCAATACGGGGGAAGAACTGAAGCTTTCTTT. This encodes CASSQYGGRTEAFF.

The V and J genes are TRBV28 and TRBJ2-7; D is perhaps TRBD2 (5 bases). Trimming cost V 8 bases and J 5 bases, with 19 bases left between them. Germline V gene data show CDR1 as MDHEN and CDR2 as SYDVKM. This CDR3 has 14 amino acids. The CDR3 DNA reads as TGTGCCAGCCTGGCCCCGGGGATTTTGAACGAGCAGTACTTC. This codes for CASLAPGILNEQYF.

Here the CDR3 DNA reads TGTGCCAGCAGTCCCCTTTGGAGGGGGGGGTACGAGCAGTACTTC. It yields the protein CASSPLWRGGYEQYF. The V and J genes are TRBV27 and TRBJ2-7; tentative D call: TRBD2 (7 bases). Germline V gene data show CDR1 as MNHEY and CDR2 as SMNVEV (reference sequence). The CDR3 is 15 residues long. V was cut by 5 bases and J by 4 bases, with 18 bases left in between.

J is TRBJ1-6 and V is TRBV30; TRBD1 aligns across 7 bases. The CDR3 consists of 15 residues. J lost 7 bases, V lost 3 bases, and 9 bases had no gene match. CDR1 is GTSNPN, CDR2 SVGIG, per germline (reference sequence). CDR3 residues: CAWSHRGAGNSPLHF. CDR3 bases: TGTGCCTGGAGCCACAGGGGTGCGGGCAATTCACCCCTCCACTTT.

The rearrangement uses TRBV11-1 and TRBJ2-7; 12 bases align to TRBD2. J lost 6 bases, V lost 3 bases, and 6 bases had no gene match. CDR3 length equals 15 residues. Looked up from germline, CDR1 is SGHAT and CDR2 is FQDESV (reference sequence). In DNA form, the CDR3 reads TGTGCCAGCAGCTTGAGACTAGCGGGAGCTGGCGAGCAGTACTTC. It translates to CASSLRLAGAGEQYF.

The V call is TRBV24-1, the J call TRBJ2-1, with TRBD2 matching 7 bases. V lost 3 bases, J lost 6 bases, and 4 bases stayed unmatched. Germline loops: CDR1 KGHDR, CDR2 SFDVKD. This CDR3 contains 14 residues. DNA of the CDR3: TGTGCCACCAGTGATACCGGGACTACCAATGAGCAGTTCTTC. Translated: CATSDTGTTNEQFF.

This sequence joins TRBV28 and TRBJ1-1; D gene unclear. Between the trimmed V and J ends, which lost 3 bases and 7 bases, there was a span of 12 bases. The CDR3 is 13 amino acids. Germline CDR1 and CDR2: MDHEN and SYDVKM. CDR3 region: CASSLALEREAFF. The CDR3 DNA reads TGTGCCAGCAGTTTGGCTCTCGAGCGTGAAGCTTTCTTT.